This T cell receptor beta chain was found in a study of cytomegalovirus exposure and HLA in healthy donors. Study conclusions and caveats: One later analysis, an examination of the 100 to 150 validation repertoires, found that first-cohort TCR clusters tended to co-occur in them. Researchers counted some 150 TCR beta chains as cytomegalovirus-associated. Per published reports, the classifier diagnosed cytomegalovirus status with high specificity and sensitivity. The authors confirmed in vitro that a few CMV-associated chains were specific for CMV antigens.

V lost 0 bases and J lost 2, with 10 bases in between. This CDR3 region has 16 residues. CDR1 MDHEN and CDR2 SYDVKM come from the germline V gene. As regards this clone: No antigen is known for it.

Data came from immunoSEQ multiplex PCR; TCRdb stores just in-frame clones and leaves some out. This table has some 110,000 clones, approximately 86% appearing once. The origin of this receptor is a woman aged 18-29 years in good health and CMV-seropositive. The sequencing sample was made of PBMCs. The chain joins TRBV28 to TRBJ1-4; D uncertain. This CDR3 reads CASSLWSLETNEKLFF. The CDR3 nucleotides read TGTGCCAGCAGTTTATGGTCATTGGAGACTAATGAAAAACTGTTTTTT.